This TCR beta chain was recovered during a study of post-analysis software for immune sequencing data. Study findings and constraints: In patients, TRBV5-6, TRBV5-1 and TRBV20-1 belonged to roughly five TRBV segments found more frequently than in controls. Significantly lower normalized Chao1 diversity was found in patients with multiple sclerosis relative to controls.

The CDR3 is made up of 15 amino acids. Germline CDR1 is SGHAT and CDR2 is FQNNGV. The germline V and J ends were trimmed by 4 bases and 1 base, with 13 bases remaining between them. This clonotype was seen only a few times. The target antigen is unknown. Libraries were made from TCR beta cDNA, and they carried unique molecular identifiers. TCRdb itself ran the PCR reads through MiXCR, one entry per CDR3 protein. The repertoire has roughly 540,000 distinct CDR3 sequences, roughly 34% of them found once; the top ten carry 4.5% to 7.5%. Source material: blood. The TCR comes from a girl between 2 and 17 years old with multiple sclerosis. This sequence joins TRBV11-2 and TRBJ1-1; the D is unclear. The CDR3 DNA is TGTGCCAGCAGCTCCCAAGGGATGGGGAACACTGAAGCTTTCTTT. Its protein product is CASSSQGMGNTEAFF.